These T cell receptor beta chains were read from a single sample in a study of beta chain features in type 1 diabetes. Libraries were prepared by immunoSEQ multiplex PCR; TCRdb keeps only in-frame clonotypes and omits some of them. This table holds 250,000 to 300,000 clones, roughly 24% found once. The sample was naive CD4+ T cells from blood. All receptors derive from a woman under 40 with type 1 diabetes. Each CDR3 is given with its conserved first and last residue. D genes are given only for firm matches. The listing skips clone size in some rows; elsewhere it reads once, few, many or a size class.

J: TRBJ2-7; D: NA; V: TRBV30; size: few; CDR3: CAWDRSYEQYF; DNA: TGTGCCTGGGACAGATCGTACGAGCAGTACTTC
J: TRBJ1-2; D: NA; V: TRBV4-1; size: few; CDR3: CASSQMEYGYTF; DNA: TGCGCCAGCAGCCAGATGGAGTATGGCTACACCTTC
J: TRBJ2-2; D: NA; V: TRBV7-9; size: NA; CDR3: CASSLSLSTGELFF; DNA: TGTGCCAGCAGCTTATCCTTGAGCACCGGGGAGCTGTTTTTT
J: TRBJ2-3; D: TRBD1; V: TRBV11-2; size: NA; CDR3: CASSWSGTGSDTQYF; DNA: TGTGCCAGCAGCTGGTCCGGGACAGGGTCAGATACGCAGTATTTT
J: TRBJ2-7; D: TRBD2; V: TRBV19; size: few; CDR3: CASSTRTSGSSYEQYF; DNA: TGTGCCAGTAGTACAAGGACTAGCGGGAGCTCCTACGAGCAGTACTTC
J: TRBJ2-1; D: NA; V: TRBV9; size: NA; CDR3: CASSPIRTLEQFF; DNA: TGTGCCAGCAGCCCGATCCGGACACTTGAGCAGTTCTTC
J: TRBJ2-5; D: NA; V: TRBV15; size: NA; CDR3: CATGRPEQETQYF; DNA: TGTGCCACCGGGAGGCCGGAACAAGAGACCCAGTACTTC
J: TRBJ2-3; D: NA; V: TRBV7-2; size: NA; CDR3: CASSSELADTQYF; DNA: TGTGCCAGCAGCTCGGAGCTAGCGGATACGCAGTATTTT
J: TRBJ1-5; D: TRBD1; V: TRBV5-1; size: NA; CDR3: CASSPGTGNQPQHF; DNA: TGCGCCAGCAGCCCAGGGACAGGCAATCAGCCCCAGCATTTT
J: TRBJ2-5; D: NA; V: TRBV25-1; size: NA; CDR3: CASSESAGETQYF; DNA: TGTGCCAGCAGTGAATCGGCGGGAGAGACCCAGTACTTC
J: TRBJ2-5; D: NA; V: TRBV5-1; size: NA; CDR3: CASSSSYQETQYF; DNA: TGCGCCAGCAGCTCTTCGTACCAAGAGACCCAGTACTTC
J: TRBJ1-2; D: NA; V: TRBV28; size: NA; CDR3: CASSPAQGYDGYTF; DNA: TGTGCCAGCAGCCCAGCTCAGGGGTATGATGGCTACACCTTC
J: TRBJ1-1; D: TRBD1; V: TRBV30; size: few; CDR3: CAWSVQGYEAFF; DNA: TGTGCCTGGAGTGTACAGGGGTATGAAGCTTTCTTT
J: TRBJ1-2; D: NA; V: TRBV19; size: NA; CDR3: CASSLWTATNAYGYTF; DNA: TGTGCCAGTAGTTTATGGACAGCCACGAACGCCTATGGCTACACCTTC
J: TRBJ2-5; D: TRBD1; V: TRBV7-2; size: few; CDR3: CASSRSTGVQETQYF; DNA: TGTGCCAGCAGCCGTTCGACAGGGGTCCAAGAGACCCAGTACTTC
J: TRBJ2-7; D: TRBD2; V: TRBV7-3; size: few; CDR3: CASSLSIAGEGYEQYF; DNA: TGTGCCAGCAGCTTATCTATAGCGGGGGAAGGGTACGAGCAGTACTTC
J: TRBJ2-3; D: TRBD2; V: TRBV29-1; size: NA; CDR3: CSVEGSSGLATDTQYF; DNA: TGCAGCGTTGAAGGGTCCTCCGGACTAGCAACGGATACGCAGTATTTT